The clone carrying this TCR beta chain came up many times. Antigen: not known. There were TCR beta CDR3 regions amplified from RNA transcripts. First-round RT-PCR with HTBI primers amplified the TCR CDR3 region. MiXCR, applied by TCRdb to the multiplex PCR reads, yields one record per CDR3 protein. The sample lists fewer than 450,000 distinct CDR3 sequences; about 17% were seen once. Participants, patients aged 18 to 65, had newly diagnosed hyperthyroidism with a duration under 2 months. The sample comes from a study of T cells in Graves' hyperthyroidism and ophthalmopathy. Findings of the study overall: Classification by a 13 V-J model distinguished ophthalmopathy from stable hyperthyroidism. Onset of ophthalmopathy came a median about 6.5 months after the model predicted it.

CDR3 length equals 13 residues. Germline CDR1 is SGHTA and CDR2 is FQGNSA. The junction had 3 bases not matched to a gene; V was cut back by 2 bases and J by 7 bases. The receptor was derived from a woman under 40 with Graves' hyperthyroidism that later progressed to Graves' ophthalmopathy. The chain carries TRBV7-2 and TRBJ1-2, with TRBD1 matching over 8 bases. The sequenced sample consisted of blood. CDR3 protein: CASSLYGTGGYTF. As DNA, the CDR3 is TGTGCCAGCAGCTTATACGGGACAGGTGGCTACACCTTC.